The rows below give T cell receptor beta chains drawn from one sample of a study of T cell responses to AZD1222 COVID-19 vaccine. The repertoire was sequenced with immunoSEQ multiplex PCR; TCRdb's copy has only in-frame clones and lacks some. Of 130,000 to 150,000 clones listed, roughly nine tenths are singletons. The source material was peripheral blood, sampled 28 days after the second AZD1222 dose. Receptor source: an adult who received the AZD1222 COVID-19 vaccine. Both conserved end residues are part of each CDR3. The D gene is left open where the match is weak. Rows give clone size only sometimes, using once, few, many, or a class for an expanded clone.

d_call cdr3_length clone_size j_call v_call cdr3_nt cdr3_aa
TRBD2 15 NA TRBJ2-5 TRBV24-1 TGTGCCACCAGTGATACTAGGACTAGCCAAGAGACCCAGTACTTC CATSDTRTSQETQYF
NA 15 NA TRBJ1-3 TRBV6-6 TGTGCCAGCGGACACCAAGGACAACCTGGAAACACCATATATTTT CASGHQGQPGNTIYF
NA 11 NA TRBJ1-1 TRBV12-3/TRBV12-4 TGTGCCAGCTTATATCTGACTGAAGCTTTCTTT CASLYLTEAFF
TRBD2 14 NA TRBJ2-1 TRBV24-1 TGTGCCACCAGTGGGGGGGGAGGGTACAATGAGCAGTTCTTC CATSGGGGYNEQFF
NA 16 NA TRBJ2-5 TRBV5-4 TGTGCCAGCAGCCAAATTGGGGCAGGGGCCCAAGAGACCCAGTACTTC CASSQIGAGAQETQYF
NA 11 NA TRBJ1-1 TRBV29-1 TGCAGCGTTGCAAAGGGCCGTGAAGCTTTCTTT CSVAKGREAFF
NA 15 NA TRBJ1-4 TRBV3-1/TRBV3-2 TGTGCCAGCAGCCAAGTCGACAGTTGGAATGAAAAACTGTTTTTT CASSQVDSWNEKLFF
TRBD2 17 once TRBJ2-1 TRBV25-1 TGTGCCAGCAGTGAAGTTGGCGGGCGGGGGTTTGACAATGAGCAGTTCTTC CASSEVGGRGFDNEQFF
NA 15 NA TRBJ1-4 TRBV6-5 TGTGCCAGCAGTTACACGGGCGGAGGCGATGAAAAACTGTTTTTT CASSYTGGGDEKLFF
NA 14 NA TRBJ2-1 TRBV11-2 TGTGCCAGCAGGAGCGGACCATCCTACAATGAGCAGTTCTTC CASRSGPSYNEQFF
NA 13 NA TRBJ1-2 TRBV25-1 TGTGCCAGCAGTTTGACCACTAACTATGGCTACACCTTC CASSLTTNYGYTF
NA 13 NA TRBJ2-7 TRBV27 TGTGCCAGCAGTCCACTTTATACCTACGAGCAGTACTTC CASSPLYTYEQYF
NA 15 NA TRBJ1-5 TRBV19 TGTGCCAGTAGTATAGTCGCCGGATTCAATCAGCCCCAGCATTTT CASSIVAGFNQPQHF
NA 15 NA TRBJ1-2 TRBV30 TGTGCCTGGAGTGTCAGGCAGGATGGGATCTATGGCTACACCTTC CAWSVRQDGIYGYTF
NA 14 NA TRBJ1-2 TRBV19 TGTGCCAGTAGTATAACCGGGGGCGCGGGTGGCTACACCTTC CASSITGGAGGYTF
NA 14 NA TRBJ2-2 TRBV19 TGTGCCAGTAGTCCCTCAAGGGTGAGCGGGGAGCTGTTTTTT CASSPSRVSGELFF